This T cell receptor (beta chain) was documented in a study of T cells in Graves' hyperthyroidism and ophthalmopathy (dated by TCRdb to the late 2010s). Turning to the overall study: Peripheral blood samples were taken at the time of initial diagnosis, prior to any treatment. After blood sampling, hyperthyroidism patients were treated with methimazole at a starting dose of 30 mg daily, and ophthalmopathy patients were treated with high-dose intravenous methylprednisolone. TCR Vbeta CDR3 sequencing of some 140 peripheral blood samples (43 ophthalmopathy, about 80 hyperthyroidism and approximately 17 progressor patients) is reported in the paper. Prospective prediction of ophthalmopathy was tested in an independent validation cohort consisting of 18 to 20 hyperthyroidism patients and about 17 patients who later progressed to ophthalmopathy. The roughly 94 discovery patients were randomly divided into training and test sets at a 7:3 ratio. In more than 5 Graves' hyperthyroidism patients, the study also compared T-cell repertoires from thyroid tissue with T-cell repertoires from blood. To identify distinguishing TCR V-J signatures, a discovery cohort of some 100 patients was used, comprising some 43 with Graves' ophthalmopathy and approximately 58 with stable Graves' hyperthyroidism. Summary of the overall study and its limitations: Most expanded thyroid clonotypes (frequency above 0.001) were also detected in blood, a finding suggesting that blood repertoires may reflect thyroid immune responses. No statistical method was used to set the sample size in advance, and investigators knew the group allocation. In validation, the model predicted progression to ophthalmopathy with roughly 66% sensitivity and 72.22% specificity, a median of roughly seven months before onset. In cross-validation, a model built on a 13 V-J signature told ophthalmopathy apart from stable hyperthyroidism with approximately 91% sensitivity and roughly 82% specificity, and in testing the same model reached 80%/75%.

Ophthalmopathy patients had moderately to severely active disease, with a Clinical Activity Score of 3 or more, a NOSPECS grade of 4 or more, and a disease duration of less than 3 months. The study excluded patients with uncontrolled infections, other autoimmune diseases, pregnancy or lactation. Clinical symptoms, serum thyroxine and TRAb, thyroid ultrasound, and orbital computed tomography formed the basis for the diagnoses. PBMCs were separated from roughly 9.6 ml of fresh peripheral blood using Ficoll-Paque density gradient centrifugation. Total RNA was extracted using Trizol reagent, and RNA quality was assessed on an Agilent 2100 Bioanalyzer. Amplification of TCR beta CDR3 regions was carried out from RNA transcripts. The first round of RT-PCR for the TCR CDR3 was performed with the HTBI primer set and the Qiagen OneStep RT-PCR kit. Libraries were constructed in a second round of multiplex PCR, after which size selection and purification were carried out. The libraries were sequenced on an Illumina HiSeq2000 using paired-end 100 bp reads. The authors' pipeline ran thus. SOAPnuke was used to process the raw data, throwing out any read that contained adapters or uncalled bases, had a mean Phred below 15, or lacked an exact constant-primer or identifier match. High-quality paired reads were merged using COPE v1.2.5, and each unique nucleotide sequence was defined as a clonotype. MiTCR v1.1 was used to align clonotypes to the IMGT TRBV, TRBD and TRBJ reference segments. The analysis included only V-J combinations with a frequency above 0.0001, which together covered 99% to 99.2% of the repertoires. A TCS score was defined as the ratio between F50 (clonal expansion) and ExV (chaos), using BLOSUM62-based TCRdist between CDR3 peptides within each V-J. Welch's t-statistics and random forest reduced just over 500 V-J features to about 13, which were used in a naive Bayes classifier (R e1071). TCRdb took the public reads, trimmed them with fastp at Q25, ran MiXCR for clone calling and kept in-frame beta chains. One record per CDR3 amino acid sequence lists the most common genes and DNA. V and J calls and clone size were set by TCRdb, not the authors. The sample profile shows over 350,000 distinct CDR3 sequences; about a fifth of them were found once. Clones ranked in the top ten supply less than 45% of the sample.

The CDR3 holds 13 amino acids from the cysteine to the phenylalanine. The sequence is cut down to CDR3 DNA, 39 bases in frame from base 1. The germline V gene provides CDR1 SGDLS and CDR2 YYNGEE. This clonotype turned up a few times. Its antigen is unknown. The junction departs from germline at one end; a sequencing error may be responsible. Sample: blood. The chain employs TRBV9 and TRBJ1-1, with no confidently assigned D gene. This sequence was found in a man aged 18-30 years with Graves' ophthalmopathy. For the CDR3, the sequence is CASTVVRGTEAFF. The DNA sequence is TGTGCCAGCACCGTAGTTCGGGGAACTGAAGCTTTCTTT. Joined to the reference TRBV9 and TRBJ1-1 proteins, this CDR3 gives the full variable domain: DSGVTQTPKHLITATGQRVTLRCSPRSGDLSVYWYQQSLDQGLQFLIQYYNGEERAKGNILERFSAQQFPDLHSELNLSSLELGDSALYFCASTVVRGTEAFFGQGTRLTVV.